These 12 T cell receptor beta chains originate from one sample sequenced in a study of blood T cell repertoires in COVID-19. Assay used: immunoSEQ multiplex PCR; TCRdb lists only in-frame clones, some missing. The repertoire has 130,000 to 150,000 clones, 75% to 85% of them found once; the top ten carry about 5%. Sequenced sample: peripheral blood. The receptors here all came from a woman between 65 and 79 years old with COVID-19, enrolled during active disease.

A remark on this clone: Possible read error: a much larger clone is one base away. The chain couples TRBV2 to TRBJ1-6; D may be TRBD1 (6 bases). V was pared by 8 bases and J by 10 bases, with 18 bases between. This CDR3 is built from 14 residues. Germline CDR1 reads SNHLY; CDR2 reads FYNNEI. The CDR3 DNA sequence: TGTGCCAGCTCTACTGGCCAGGGGTGGTCACCCCTCCACTTT. This sequence encodes CASSTGQGWSPLHF.

This rearrangement joins TRBV5-8 to TRBJ1-2, with D unclear. The CDR3 loop spans 15 amino acids. Germline CDR1 reads SGHTS; CDR2 reads YDEGEE. The V gene lost 4 bases and the J gene lost 6 bases, with 19 bases spanning the gap. CDR3 in amino acids: CASSPGWRATDGYTF. The CDR3 DNA follows: TGTGCCAGCAGCCCGGGATGGCGGGCTACGGATGGCTACACCTTC.

This chain uses TRBV2 with TRBJ1-4; TRBD1 agrees at 7 bases. V gave up 7 bases and J gave up 7 bases; unmatched junction bases: 9. CDR3 length equals 14 residues. Looked up from germline, CDR1 is SNHLY and CDR2 is FYNNEI. DNA for the CDR3: TGTGCCAGCATTCCCGGGACAGTGACTGAAAAACTGTTTTTT. Translation: CASIPGTVTEKLFF. Based on the CDR3 plus reference TRBV2 and TRBJ1-4, the full variable domain is EPEVTQTPSHQVTQMGQEVILRCVPISNHLYFYWYRQILGQKVEFLVSFYNNEISEKSEIFDDQFSVERPDGSNFTLKIRSTKLEDSAMYFCASIPGTVTEKLFFGSGTQLSVL.

This clone showed up just a few times. The same CDR3 can be traced to other DNA sequences in this sample. V and J are TRBV6-5 and TRBJ1-2; D remains unclear. Germline V CDR1 and CDR2: MNHEY, SVGAGI. This CDR3 has 13 residues. Trimming shortened V by 2 bases and J by 5 bases, and 9 bases separated the two germline ends. The CDR3 coding sequence is TGTGCCAGCAGTTACGCGGGTTCTTATGGCTACACCTTC. It codes for CASSYAGSYGYTF.

The genes are TRBV11-2 and TRBJ1-2, with TRBD1 identical over 8 bases. With 1 base clipped from V and 8 bases from J, the junction kept 9 bases outside the gene matches. From germline, CDR1 is SGHAT and CDR2 FQNNGV. The CDR3 extends over 15 amino acids. As DNA, the CDR3 is TGTGCCAGCAGCTTAGGACGACAGGGGAGTAGGGGCTACACCTTC. Translation: CASSLGRQGSRGYTF.

The V and J genes are TRBV19 and TRBJ1-1; perhaps TRBD1 as D (5 bases). The V end was cut by 2 bases, the J end by 4 bases, with 14 bases between. This CDR3 has 15 amino acids. Germline CDR1 is LNHDA and CDR2 is SQIVND (reference sequence). CDR3 protein: CASSISGVGRTEAFF. The CDR3 DNA reads as TGTGCCAGTAGTATATCGGGGGTGGGGCGCACTGAAGCTTTCTTT.

V gene TRBV13 combines with J gene TRBJ1-2; tentative D call: TRBD1 (5 bases). Trimming shortened V by 4 bases and J by 4 bases, and 13 bases separated the two germline ends. Germline loops: CDR1 PRHDT, CDR2 FYEKMQ (reference sequence). The CDR3 is made up of 14 amino acids. The CDR3 coding sequence is TGTGCCAGCAGCTCCGCAGGGTTTCTCTATGGCTACACCTTC. It specifies CASSSAGFLYGYTF.

As concerns this clone: Here the CDR3 omits its conserved ending phenylalanine or tryptophan, so a read error is the likely source. No DNA is shown, since the ends of the CDR3 on it are uncertain; the CDR3 is the one TCRdb lists. This chain links TRBV2 with TRBJ1-4. The CDR3 totals 15 residues, both ends included. Looked up from germline, CDR1 is SNHLY and CDR2 is FYNNEI. CDR3 loop: CASSDGLGRDGPGAT.

This clone appeared a few times. The chain uses TRBV6-2 or TRBV6-3 and TRBJ2-7, with 11 bases matching TRBD2. The CDR3 is made up of 15 amino acids. The V and J ends lost 4 bases and 3 bases, in that order; junction bases with no gene match: 5. Germline CDR1 and CDR2: MNHEY and SVGEGT. CDR3 in DNA: TGTGCCAGCAGTTGGACTAGCGGGCTGAACTACGAGCAGTACTTC. Encoded protein: CASSWTSGLNYEQYF.

In this sample, this clone turned up a few times. The V and J genes are TRBV9 and TRBJ1-2; possible D gene TRBD1, 5 bases. Trimming shortened V by 4 bases and J by 5 bases, and 18 bases separated the two germline ends. From germline, CDR1 is SGDLS and CDR2 YYNGEE. The length of the CDR3 is 15 residues. The CDR3 DNA is TGTGCCAGCAGCTCCCCCCAGGGCAGACCTTATGGCTACACCTTC. Translated: CASSSPQGRPYGYTF. Using reference TRBV9 and TRBJ1-2 for the parts outside the CDR3, the full variable domain is DSGVTQTPKHLITATGQRVTLRCSPRSGDLSVYWYQQSLDQGLQFLIQYYNGEERAKGNILERFSAQQFPDLHSELNLSSLELGDSALYFCASSSPQGRPYGYTFGSGTRLTVV.

This sequence joins TRBV7-3 and TRBJ1-1, with TRBD1 identical over 10 bases. The CDR3 is 16 residues long. Unmatched junction bases numbered 11, after V lost 5 bases and J lost 5 bases. CDR1 and CDR2 (germline): SGHTA, FQGTGA. The CDR3 reads CASSPQDRGGSTEAFF. CDR3 coding DNA: TGTGCCAGCAGCCCCCAGGACAGGGGGGGGTCGACTGAAGCTTTCTTT.

The chain uses TRBV4-2 and TRBJ2-2; 7 positions match TRBD2. Germline-derived CDR1 and CDR2 are LGHNA and YNFKEQ. V shed 9 bases and J 0 bases; nucleotides not matched to a gene: 13. This CDR3 region has 17 residues. The CDR3 loop reads CASRGSGAHTNTGELFF. CDR3 DNA sequence: TGTGCCAGTCGAGGAAGCGGGGCACATACGAACACCGGGGAGCTGTTTTTT.